What follows describes a single T cell receptor (beta chain). The CDR3 is 17 amino acids. The germline gives CDR1 MGHRA, CDR2 YSYEKL. With V trimmed by 2 bases and J by 3 bases, 4 bases remained unmatched. These data are taken from a study of blood T cell repertoires in COVID-19. Sequencing was performed with immunoSEQ multiplex PCR; in TCRdb, only in-frame clones are kept and a portion is missing. The table records about 98,000 clones, nearly 90% of them present only once. This sequence joins TRBV4-1 and TRBJ2-1; 13 bases fit TRBD2. The origin of this receptor is a man between 45 and 60 years old with active COVID-19. Material for sequencing was peripheral blood. The CDR3 region is CASSQQGLAGIYNEQFF. The CDR3 DNA reads TGCGCCAGCAGCCAACAGGGACTAGCGGGAATCTACAATGAGCAGTTCTTC.